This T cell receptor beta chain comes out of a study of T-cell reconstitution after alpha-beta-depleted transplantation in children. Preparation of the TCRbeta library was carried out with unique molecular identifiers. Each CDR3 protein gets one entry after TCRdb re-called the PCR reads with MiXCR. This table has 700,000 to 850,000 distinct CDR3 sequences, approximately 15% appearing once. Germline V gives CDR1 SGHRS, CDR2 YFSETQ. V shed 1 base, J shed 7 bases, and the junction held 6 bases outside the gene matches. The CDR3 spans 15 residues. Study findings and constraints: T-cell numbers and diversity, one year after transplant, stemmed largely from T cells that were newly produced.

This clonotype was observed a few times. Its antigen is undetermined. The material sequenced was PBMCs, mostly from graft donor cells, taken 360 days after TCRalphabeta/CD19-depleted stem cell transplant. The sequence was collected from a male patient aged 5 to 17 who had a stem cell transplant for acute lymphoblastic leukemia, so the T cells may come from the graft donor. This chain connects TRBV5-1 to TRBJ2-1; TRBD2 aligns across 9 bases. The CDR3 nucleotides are TGCGCCAGCAGCTTGTTGATTAGCGGGAGTAATGAGCAGTTCTTC. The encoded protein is CASSLLISGSNEQFF.